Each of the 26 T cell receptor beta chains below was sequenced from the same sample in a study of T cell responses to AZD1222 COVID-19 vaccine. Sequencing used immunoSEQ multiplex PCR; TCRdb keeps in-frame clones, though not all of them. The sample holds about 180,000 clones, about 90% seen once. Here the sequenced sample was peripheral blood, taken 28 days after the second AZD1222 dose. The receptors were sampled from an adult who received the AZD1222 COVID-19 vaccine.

CDR3 protein: CASSPQGSGNTIYF. CDR3 coding DNA: TGTGCCAGCAGCCCTCAAGGCTCTGGAAACACCATATATTTT. V gene TRBV11-2 combines with J gene TRBJ1-3; D not resolved. The V end lost 5 bases, the J end lost 0 bases, and 8 bases lay between the germline ends. CDR1 and CDR2 (germline): SGHAT, FQNNGV. The CDR3 runs 14 residues.

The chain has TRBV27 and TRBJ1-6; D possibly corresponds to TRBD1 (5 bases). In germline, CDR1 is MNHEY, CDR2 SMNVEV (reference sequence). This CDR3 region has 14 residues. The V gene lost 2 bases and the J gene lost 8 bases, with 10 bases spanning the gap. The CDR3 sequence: CASSLMSRDSPLHF. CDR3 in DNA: TGTGCCAGCAGTTTAATGTCCAGGGATTCACCCCTCCACTTT.

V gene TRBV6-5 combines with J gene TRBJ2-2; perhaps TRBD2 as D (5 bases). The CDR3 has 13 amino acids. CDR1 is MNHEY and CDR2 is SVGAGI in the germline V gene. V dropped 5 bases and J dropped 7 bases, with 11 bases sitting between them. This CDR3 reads CASSLRRDGELFF. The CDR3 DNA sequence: TGTGCCAGCAGTCTACGACGGGACGGGGAGCTGTTTTTT.

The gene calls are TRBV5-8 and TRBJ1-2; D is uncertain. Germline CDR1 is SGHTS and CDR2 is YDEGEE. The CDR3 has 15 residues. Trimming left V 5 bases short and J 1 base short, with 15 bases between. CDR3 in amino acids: CASRLSRVGNYGYTF. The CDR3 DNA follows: TGTGCCAGCAGATTAAGTCGTGTGGGTAACTATGGCTACACCTTC.

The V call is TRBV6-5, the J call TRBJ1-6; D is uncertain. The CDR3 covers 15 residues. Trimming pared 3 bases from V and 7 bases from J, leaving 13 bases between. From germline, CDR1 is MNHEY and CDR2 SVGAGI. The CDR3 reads CASSYLTSGNSPLHF. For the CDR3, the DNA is TGTGCCAGCAGTTATCTCACTTCGGGGAATTCACCCCTCCACTTT.

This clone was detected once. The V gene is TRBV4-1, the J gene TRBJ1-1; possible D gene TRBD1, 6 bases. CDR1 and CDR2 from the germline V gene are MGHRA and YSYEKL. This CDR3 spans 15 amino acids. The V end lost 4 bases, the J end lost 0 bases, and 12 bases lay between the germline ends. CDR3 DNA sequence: TGCGCCAGCAGCCTGCAGGGGCAGATGAACACTGAAGCTTTCTTT. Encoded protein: CASSLQGQMNTEAFF.

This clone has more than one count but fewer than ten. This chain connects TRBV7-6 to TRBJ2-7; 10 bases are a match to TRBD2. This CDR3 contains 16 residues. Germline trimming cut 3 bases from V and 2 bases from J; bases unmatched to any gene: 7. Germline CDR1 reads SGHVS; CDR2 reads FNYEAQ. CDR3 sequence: CASSLFLAGATYEQYF. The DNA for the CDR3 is TGTGCCAGCAGCTTGTTCCTAGCGGGAGCCACCTACGAGCAGTACTTC.

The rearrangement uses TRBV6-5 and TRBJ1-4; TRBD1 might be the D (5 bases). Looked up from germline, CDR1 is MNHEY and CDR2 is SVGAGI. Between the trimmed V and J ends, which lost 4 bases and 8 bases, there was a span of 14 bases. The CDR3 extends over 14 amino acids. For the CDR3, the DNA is TGTGCCAGCAGTTTCAGGGTCAAAGAAGAAAAACTGTTTTTT. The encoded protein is CASSFRVKEEKLFF.

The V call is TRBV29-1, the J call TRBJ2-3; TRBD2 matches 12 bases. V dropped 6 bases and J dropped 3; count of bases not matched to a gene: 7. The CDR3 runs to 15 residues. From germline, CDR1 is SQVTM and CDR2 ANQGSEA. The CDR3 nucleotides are TGCAGCGTGAACCCGACTAGCGGGGGAACAGATACGCAGTATTTT. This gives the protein CSVNPTSGGTDTQYF.

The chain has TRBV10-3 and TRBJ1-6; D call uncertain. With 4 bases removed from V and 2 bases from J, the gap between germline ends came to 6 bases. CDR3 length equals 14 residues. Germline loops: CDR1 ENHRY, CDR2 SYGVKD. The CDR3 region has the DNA TGTGCCATCAGTGGCGGCACCTATAATTCACCCCTCCACTTT. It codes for CAISGGTYNSPLHF.

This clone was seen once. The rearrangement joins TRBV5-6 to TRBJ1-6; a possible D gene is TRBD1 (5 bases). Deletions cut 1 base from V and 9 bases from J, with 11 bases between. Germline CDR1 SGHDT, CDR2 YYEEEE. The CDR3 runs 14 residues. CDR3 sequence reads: CASSLSGTRSPLHF. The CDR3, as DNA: TGTGCCAGCAGCTTGTCCGGGACGCGTTCACCCCTCCACTTT.

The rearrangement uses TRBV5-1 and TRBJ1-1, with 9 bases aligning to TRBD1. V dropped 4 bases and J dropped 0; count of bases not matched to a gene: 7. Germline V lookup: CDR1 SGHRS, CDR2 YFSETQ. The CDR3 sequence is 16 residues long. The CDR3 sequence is CASSPTGTGMNTEAFF. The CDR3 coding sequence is TGCGCCAGCAGCCCTACCGGGACAGGGATGAACACTGAAGCTTTCTTT.

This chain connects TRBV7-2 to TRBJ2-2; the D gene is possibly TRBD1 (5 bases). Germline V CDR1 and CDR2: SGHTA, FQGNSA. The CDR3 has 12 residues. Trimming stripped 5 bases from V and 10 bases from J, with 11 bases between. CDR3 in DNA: TGTGCCAGCAGCCCAGGACACGTGGAGCTGTTTTTT. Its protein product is CASSPGHVELFF.

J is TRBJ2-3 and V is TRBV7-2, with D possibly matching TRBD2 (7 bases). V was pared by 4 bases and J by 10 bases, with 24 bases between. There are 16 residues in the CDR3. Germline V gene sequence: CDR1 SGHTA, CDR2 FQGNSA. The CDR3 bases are TGTGCCAGCAGCTCCCCCGGGGGGCCTACAGATACGGCGCAGTATTTT. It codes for CASSSPGGPTDTAQYF.

The DNA for the CDR3 is TGTGCCAGCAGCGAAGACCGCCGGGCGGGTGAGCAGTTCTTC. It translates to CASSEDRRAGEQFF. The gene calls are TRBV9 and TRBJ2-1; tentatively, D is TRBD2 (5 bases). Germline V gene lookup returns CDR1 SGDLS and CDR2 YYNGEE. The CDR3 is 14 residues long. The V gene lost 3 bases and the J gene lost 9 bases, with 16 bases spanning the gap.

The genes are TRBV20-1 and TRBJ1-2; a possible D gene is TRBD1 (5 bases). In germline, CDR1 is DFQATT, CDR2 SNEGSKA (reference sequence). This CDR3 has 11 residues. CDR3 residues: CNCGPGQGYTF. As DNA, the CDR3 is TGCAATTGCGGGCCAGGGCAGGGCTACACCTTC.

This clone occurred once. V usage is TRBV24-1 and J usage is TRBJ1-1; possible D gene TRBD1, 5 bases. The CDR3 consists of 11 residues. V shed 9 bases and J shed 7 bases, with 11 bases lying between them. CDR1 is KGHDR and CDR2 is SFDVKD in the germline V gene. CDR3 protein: CATATGGEAFF. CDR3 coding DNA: TGTGCCACCGCCACGGGGGGTGAAGCTTTCTTT.

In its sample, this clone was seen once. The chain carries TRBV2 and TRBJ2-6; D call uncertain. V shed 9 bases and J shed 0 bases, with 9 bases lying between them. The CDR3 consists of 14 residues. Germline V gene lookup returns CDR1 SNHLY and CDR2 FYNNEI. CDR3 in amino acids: CASRQSSGANVLTF. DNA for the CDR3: TGTGCCAGTAGGCAGAGCTCTGGGGCCAACGTCCTGACTTTC.

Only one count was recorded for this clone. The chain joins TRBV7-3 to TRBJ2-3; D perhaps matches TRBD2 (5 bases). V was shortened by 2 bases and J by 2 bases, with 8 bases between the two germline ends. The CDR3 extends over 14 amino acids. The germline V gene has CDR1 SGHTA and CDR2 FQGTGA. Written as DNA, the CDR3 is TGTGCCAGCAGCTTAGAAGCGGTCACAGATACGCAGTATTTT. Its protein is CASSLEAVTDTQYF.

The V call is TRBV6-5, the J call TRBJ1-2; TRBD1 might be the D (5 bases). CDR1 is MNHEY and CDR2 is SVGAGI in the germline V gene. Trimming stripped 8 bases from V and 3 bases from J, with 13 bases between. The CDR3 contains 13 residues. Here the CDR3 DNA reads TGTGCCAGCTTATCCGGGACGGACTATGGCTACACCTTC. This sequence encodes CASLSGTDYGYTF.

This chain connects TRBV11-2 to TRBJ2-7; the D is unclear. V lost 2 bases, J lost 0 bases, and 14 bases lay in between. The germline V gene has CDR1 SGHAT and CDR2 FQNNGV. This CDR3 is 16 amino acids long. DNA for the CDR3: TGTGCCAGCAGCTTATTTCACACCACCCGCTCCTACGAGCAGTACTTC. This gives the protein CASSLFHTTRSYEQYF.

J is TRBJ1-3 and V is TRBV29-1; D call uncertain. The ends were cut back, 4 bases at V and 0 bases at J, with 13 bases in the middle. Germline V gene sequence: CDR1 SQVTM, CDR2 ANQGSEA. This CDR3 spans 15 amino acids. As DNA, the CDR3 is TGCAGCGTTGGGGATCCAGCTTTCTCTGGAAACACCATATATTTT. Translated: CSVGDPAFSGNTIYF.

The CDR3 is CASSLAGGPTGELFF. CDR3 DNA: TGTGCCAGCAGCTTAGCGGGGGGGCCAACCGGGGAGCTGTTTTTT. V and J are TRBV4-2 and TRBJ2-2, with 11 bases aligning to TRBD2. Trimming removed 5 bases from V and 5 bases from J; junction bases left unmatched: 4. The CDR3 extends over 15 amino acids. Germline CDR1 is LGHNA and CDR2 is YNFKEQ.

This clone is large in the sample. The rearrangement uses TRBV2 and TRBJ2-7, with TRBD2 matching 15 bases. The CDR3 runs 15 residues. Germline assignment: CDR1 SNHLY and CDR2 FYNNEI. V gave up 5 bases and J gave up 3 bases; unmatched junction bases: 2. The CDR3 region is CASSQGLAGGYEQYF. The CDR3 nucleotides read TGTGCCAGCAGTCAGGGACTAGCGGGAGGCTACGAGCAGTACTTC.

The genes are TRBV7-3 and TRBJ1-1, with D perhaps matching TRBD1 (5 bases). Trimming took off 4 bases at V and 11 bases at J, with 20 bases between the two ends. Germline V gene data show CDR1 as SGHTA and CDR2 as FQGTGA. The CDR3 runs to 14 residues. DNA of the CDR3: TGTGCCAGCAGCTCCACTCCCGCGGGGGAAGGGGCTTTCTTT. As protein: CASSSTPAGEGAFF.

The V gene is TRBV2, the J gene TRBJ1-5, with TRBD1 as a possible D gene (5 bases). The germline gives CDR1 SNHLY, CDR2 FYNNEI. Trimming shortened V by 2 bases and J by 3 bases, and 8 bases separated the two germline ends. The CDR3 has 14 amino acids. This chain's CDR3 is CASSEWGVNQPQHF. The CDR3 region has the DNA TGTGCCAGCAGTGAATGGGGGGTCAATCAGCCCCAGCATTTT.